The clone carrying this TCR beta chain was observed at least ten times. V was shortened by 0 bases and J by 9 bases, with 12 bases between the two germline ends. CDR1 SGHAT and CDR2 FQNNGV come from the germline V gene. The CDR3 totals 14 residues. TCRdb reprocessed the RACE reads with MiXCR, giving one entry per CDR3 protein. The profile covers approximately 370,000 distinct CDR3 sequences, with around 5.5% appearing a single time and around 8.8% taken by the ten largest. This entry comes from a study of human T cells and chemical hapten exposure. This sample's time point: pre-sensitization, week 0. Specified treatment: therapeutic diphenylcyclopropenone sensitization with weekly scalp DPC.

The chain has TRBV11-2 and TRBJ1-5, with D hard to call. The sequence was obtained from a woman aged 18 to 35 with alopecia areata. Some clones in this sample may be carry-over from other donors' samples. The sequences come from whole blood, collected in connection with sensitization to the hapten diphenylcyclopropenone (DPC). Here the CDR3 DNA reads TGTGCCAGCAGCTTAGATAAGAATGGTCGGCCCCAGCATTTT. Encoded protein: CASSLDKNGRPQHF.